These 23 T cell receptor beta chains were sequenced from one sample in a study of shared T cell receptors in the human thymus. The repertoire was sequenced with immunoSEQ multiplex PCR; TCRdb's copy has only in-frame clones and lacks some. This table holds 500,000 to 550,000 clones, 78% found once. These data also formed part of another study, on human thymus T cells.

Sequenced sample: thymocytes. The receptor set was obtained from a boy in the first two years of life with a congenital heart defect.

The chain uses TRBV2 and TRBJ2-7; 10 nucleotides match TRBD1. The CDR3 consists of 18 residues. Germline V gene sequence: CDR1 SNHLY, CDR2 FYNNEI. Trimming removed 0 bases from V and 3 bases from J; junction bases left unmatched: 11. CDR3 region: CASSEARTGTGAFYEQYF. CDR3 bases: TGTGCCAGCAGTGAAGCCCGTACCGGGACAGGGGCCTTCTACGAGCAGTACTTC.

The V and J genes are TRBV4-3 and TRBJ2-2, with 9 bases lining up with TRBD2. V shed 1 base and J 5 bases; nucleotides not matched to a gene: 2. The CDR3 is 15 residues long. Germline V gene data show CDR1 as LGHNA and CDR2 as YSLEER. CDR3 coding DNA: TGCGCCAGCAGCCAAGCGCTAGCGGGAACCGGGGAGCTGTTTTTT. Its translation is CASSQALAGTGELFF.

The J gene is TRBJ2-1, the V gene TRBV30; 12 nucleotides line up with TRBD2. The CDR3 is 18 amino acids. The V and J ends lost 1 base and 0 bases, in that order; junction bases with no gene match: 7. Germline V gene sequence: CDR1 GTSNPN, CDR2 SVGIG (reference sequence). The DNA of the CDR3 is TGTGCCTGGAGTGGTACTAGCGGGAGGCGTAGCTCCTACAATGAGCAGTTCTTC. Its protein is CAWSGTSGRRSSYNEQFF.

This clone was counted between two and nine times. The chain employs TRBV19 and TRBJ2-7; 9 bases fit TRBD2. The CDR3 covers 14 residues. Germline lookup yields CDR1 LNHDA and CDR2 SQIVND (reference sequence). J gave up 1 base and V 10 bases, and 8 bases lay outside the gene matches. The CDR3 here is CATTKTSGSYEQYF. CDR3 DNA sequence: TGTGCCACCACGAAGACTAGCGGATCCTACGAGCAGTACTTC.

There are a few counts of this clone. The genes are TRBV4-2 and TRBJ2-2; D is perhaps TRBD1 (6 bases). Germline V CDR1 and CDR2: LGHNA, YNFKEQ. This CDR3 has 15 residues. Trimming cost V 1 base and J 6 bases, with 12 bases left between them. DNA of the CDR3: TGTGCCAGCAGCCAAGTAACAGGGTCGGCCGGGGAGCTGTTTTTT. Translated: CASSQVTGSAGELFF.

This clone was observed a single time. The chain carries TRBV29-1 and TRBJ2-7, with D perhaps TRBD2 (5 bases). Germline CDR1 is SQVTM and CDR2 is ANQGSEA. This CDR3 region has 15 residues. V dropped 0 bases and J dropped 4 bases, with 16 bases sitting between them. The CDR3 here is CSVEERGKGRYEQYF. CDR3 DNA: TGCAGCGTTGAAGAAAGAGGGAAAGGTAGATACGAGCAGTACTTC.

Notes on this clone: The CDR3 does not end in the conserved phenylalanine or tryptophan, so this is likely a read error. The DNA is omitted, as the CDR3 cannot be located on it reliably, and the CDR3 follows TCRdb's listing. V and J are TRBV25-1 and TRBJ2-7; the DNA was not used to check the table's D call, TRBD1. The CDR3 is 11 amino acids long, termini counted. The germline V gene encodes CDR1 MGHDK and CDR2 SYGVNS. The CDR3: CASSRQGEQAE.

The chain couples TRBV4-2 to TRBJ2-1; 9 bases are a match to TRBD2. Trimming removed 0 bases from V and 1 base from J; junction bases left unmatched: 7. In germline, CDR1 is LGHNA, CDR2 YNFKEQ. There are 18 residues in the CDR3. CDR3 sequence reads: CASSQETSGETSYNEQFF. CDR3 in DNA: TGTGCCAGCAGCCAAGAGACTAGCGGTGAAACTTCCTACAATGAGCAGTTCTTC.

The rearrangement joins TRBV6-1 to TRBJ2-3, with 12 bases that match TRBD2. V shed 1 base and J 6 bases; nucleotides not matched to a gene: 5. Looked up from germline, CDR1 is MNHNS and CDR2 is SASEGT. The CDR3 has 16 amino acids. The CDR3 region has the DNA TGTGCCAGCAGTGAAGATTGGACTAGCGGGATGGATACGCAGTATTTT. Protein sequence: CASSEDWTSGMDTQYF.

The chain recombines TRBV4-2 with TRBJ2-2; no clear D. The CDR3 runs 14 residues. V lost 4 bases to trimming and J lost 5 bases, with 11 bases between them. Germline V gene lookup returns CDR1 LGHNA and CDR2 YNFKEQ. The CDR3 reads CASSPRSETGELFF. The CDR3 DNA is TGTGCCAGCAGCCCCCGGAGTGAAACCGGGGAGCTGTTTTTT.

The CDR3 DNA sequence: TGTGCCAGCAGCTTCGGGGGATACAATGAGCAGTTCTTC. Its protein is CASSFGGYNEQFF. The rearrangement joins TRBV5-4 to TRBJ2-1; a possible D gene is TRBD2 (6 bases). The CDR3 totals 13 residues. V gave up 2 bases and J gave up 4 bases, with 7 bases separating them. Germline CDR1 SGHNT, CDR2 YYREEE (reference sequence).

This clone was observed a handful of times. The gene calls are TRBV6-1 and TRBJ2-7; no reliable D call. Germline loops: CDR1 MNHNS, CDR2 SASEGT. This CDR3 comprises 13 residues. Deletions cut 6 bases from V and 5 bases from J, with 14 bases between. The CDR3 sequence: CASSVGSFHEQYF. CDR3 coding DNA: TGTGCCAGCAGCGTGGGCAGCTTCCACGAGCAGTACTTC.

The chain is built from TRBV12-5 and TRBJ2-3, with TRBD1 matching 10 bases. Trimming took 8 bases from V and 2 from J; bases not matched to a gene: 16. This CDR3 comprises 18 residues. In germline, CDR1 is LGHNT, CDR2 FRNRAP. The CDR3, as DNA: TGTGCTAGTCGCCCGGGACAGGGGAACACTCTGGTCACAGATACGCAGTATTTT. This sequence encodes CASRPGQGNTLVTDTQYF.

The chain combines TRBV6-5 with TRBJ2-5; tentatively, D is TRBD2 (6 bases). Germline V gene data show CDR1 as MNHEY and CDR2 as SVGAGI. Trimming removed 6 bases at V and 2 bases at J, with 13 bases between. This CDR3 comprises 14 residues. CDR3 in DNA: TGTGCCAGCAGCCCCCCTCGGGGGCAAGAGACCCAGTACTTC. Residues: CASSPPRGQETQYF.

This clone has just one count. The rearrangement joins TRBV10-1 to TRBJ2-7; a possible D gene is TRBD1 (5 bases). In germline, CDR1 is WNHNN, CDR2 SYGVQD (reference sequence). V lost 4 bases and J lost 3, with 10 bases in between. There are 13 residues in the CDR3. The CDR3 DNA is TGCGCCAGCAGTGTCGACAGACTCTACGAGCAGTACTTC. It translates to CASSVDRLYEQYF.

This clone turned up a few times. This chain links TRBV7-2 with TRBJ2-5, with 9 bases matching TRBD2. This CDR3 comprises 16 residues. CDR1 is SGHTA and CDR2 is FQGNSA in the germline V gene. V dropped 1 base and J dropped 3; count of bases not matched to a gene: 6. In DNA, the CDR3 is TGTGCCAGCAGCTTAGGACGGCGGGAGGGGGAAGAGACCCAGTACTTC. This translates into CASSLGRREGEETQYF.

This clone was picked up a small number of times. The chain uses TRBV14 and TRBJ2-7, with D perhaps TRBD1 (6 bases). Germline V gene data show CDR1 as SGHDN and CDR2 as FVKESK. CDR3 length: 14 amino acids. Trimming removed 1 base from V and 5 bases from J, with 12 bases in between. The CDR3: CASSQGSTGNEQYF. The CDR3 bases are TGTGCCAGCAGCCAAGGGAGTACAGGGAACGAGCAGTACTTC.

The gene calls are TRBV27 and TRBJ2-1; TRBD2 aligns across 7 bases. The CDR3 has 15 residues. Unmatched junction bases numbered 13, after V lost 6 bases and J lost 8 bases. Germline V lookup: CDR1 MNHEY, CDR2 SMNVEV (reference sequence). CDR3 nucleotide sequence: TGTGCCAGCAGGTTCTCCCATTTACGGGAGGATGAGCAGTTCTTC. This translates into CASRFSHLREDEQFF.

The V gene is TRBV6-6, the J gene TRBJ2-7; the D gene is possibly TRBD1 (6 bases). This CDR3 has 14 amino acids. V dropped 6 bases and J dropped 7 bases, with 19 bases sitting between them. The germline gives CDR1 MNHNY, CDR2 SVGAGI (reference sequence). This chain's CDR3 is CASRHAAGVGEQYF. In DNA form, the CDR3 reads TGTGCCAGCAGGCACGCGGCAGGGGTAGGGGAGCAGTACTTC.

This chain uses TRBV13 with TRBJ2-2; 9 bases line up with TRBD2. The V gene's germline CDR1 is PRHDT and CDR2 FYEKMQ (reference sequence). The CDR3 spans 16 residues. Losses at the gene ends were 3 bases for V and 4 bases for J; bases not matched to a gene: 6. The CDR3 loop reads CASSFRLAGSTGELFF. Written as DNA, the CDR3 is TGTGCCAGCAGCTTCCGCCTAGCGGGAAGCACCGGGGAGCTGTTTTTT.

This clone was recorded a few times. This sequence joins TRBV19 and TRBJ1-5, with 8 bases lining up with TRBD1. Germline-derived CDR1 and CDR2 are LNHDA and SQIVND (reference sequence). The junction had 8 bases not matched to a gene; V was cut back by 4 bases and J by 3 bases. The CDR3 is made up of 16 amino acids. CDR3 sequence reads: CASSTRTGLDNQPQHF. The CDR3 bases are TGTGCCAGTAGTACCCGGACAGGGTTGGACAATCAGCCCCAGCATTTT.

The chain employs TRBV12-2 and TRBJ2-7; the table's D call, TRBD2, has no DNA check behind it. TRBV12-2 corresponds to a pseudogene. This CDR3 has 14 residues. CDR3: CASRLGTISYEQYF. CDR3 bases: TGTGCAAGTCGCTTAGGGACTATCTCCTACGAGCAGTACTTC.

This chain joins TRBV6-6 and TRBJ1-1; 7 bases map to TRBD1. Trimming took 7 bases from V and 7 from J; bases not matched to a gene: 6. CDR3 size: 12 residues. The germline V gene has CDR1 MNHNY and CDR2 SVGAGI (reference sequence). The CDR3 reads CASIGWDSEAFF. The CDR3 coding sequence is TGTGCCAGCATCGGGTGGGACAGTGAAGCTTTCTTT.